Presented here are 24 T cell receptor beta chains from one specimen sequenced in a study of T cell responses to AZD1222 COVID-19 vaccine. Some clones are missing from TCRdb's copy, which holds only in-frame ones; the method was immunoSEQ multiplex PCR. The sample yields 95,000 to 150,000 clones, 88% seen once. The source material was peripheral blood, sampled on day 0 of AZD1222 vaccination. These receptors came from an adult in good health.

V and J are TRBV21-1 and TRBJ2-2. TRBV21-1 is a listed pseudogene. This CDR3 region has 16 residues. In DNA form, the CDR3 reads TGTGCCAGCAGCAAAGGACAGCGGATGAACACCGGGGAGCTGTTTTTT. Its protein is CASSKGQRMNTGELFF.

CDR3 region: CASSPGGANTEAFF. DNA of the CDR3: TGTGCCAGCAGCCCCGGGGGCGCTAACACTGAAGCTTTCTTT. V is TRBV7-9 and J is TRBJ1-1, with D maybe TRBD1 (6 bases). From germline, CDR1 is SEHNR and CDR2 FQNEAQ (reference sequence). CDR3 length equals 14 residues. V lost 5 bases and J 2 bases, leaving 12 bases between the germline ends.

The CDR3 DNA reads TGTGCCACAAGAGAAACCGGGGATCAGCCCCAGCATTTT. Translation gives CATRETGDQPQHF. The V and J genes are TRBV19 and TRBJ1-5; D gene unclear. V was cut by 10 bases and J by 5 bases, with 15 bases left in between. CDR3 length equals 13 residues. From germline, CDR1 is LNHDA and CDR2 SQIVND (reference sequence).

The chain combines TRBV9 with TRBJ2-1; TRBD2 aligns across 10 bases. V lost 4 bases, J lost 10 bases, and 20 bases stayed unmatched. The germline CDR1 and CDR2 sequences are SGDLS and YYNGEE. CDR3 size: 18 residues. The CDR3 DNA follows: TGTGCCAGCAGCAGACAATCAAGCAGCGGGGGGGCAGCGTGGGAGCAGTTCTTC. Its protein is CASSRQSSSGGAAWEQFF.

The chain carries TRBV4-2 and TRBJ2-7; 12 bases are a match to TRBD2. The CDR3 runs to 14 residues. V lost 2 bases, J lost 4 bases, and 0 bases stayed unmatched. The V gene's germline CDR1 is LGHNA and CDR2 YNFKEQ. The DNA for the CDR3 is TGTGCCAGCAGCCAAACTAGCGGGGGGTACGAGCAGTACTTC. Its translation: CASSQTSGGYEQYF.

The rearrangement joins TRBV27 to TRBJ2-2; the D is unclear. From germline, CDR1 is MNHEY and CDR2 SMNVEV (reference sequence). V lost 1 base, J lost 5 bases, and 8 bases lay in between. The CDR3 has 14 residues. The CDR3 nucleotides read TGTGCCAGCAGTTTATGGGCGACTACCGGGGAGCTGTTTTTT. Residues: CASSLWATTGELFF.

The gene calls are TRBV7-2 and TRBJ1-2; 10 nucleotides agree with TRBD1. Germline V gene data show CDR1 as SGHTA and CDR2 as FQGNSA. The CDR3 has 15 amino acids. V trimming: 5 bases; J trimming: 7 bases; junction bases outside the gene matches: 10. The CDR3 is CASSLPTGGAGGYTF. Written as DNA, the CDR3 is TGTGCCAGCAGCCTACCGACAGGGGGCGCGGGTGGCTACACCTTC.

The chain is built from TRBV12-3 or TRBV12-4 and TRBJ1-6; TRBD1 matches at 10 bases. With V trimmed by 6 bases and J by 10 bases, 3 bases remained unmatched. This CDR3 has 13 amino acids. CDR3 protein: CASSRTGGSPLHF. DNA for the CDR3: TGTGCCAGCAGCCGGACAGGGGGGTCACCCCTCCACTTT.

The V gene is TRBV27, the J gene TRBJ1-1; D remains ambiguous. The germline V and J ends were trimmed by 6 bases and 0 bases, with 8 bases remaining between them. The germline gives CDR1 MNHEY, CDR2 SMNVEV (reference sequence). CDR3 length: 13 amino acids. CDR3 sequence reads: CASREGVNTEAFF. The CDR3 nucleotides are TGTGCCAGCAGGGAGGGAGTGAACACTGAAGCTTTCTTT.

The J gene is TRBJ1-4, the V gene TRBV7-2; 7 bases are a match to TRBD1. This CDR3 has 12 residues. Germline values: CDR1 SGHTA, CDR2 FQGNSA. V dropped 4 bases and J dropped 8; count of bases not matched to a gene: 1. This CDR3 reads CASSSDREKLFF. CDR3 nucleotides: TGTGCCAGCAGCTCGGACAGGGAAAAACTGTTTTTT.

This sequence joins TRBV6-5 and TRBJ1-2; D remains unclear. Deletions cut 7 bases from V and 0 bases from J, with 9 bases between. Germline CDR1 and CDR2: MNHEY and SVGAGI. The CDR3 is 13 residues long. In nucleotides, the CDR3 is TGTGCCAGCACCCCCGGGACTAACTATGGCTACACCTTC. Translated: CASTPGTNYGYTF.

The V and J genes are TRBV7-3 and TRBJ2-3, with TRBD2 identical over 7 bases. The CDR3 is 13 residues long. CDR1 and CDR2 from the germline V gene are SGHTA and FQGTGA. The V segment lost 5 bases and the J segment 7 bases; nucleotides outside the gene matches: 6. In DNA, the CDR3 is TGTGCCAGCAGCCCCCCCGGGACTAATACGCAGTATTTT. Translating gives CASSPPGTNTQYF.

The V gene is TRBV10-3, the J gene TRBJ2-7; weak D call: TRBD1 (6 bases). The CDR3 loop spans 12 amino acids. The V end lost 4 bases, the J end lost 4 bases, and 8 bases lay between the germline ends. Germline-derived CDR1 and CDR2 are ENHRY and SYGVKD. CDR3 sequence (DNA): TGTGCCATCAGTGGGACAGATTACGAGCAGTACTTC. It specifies CAISGTDYEQYF.

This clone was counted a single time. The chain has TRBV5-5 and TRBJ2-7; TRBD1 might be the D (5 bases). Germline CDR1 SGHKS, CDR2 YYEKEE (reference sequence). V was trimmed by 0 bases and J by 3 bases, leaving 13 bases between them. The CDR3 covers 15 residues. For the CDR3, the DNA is TGTGCCAGCAGCTTGGTAACAGGTGTAGACTACGAGCAGTACTTC. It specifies CASSLVTGVDYEQYF.

CDR3 sequence (DNA): TGTGCCAGCAGCACCGCCCGGACAGGGGGGAACACTGAAGCTTTCTTT. Amino acids: CASSTARTGGNTEAFF. The V call is TRBV9, the J call TRBJ1-1; 10 bases align to TRBD1. Trimming at V came to 4 bases and at J to 1 base, leaving 7 bases not matched to a gene. The germline gives CDR1 SGDLS, CDR2 YYNGEE. This CDR3 is 16 amino acids long.

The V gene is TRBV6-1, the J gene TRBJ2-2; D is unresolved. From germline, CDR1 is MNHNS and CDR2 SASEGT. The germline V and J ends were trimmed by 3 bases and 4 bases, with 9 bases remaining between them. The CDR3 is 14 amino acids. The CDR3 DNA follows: TGTGCCAGCAGTGAGCACACTACCACCGGGGAGCTGTTTTTT. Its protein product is CASSEHTTTGELFF.

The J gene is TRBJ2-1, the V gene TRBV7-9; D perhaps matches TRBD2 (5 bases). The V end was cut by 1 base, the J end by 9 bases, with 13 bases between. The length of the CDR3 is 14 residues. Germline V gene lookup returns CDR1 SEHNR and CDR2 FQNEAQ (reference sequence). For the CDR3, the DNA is TGTGCCAGCAGCTTAGAGTCCGGGGTAGCTGAGCAGTTCTTC. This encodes CASSLESGVAEQFF. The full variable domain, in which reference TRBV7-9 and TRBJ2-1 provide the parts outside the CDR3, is DTGVSQNPRHKITKRGQNVTFRCDPISEHNRLYWYRQTLGQGPEFLTYFQNEAQLEKSRLLSDRFSAERPKGSFSTLEIQRTEQGDSAMYLCASSLESGVAEQFFGPGTRLTVL.

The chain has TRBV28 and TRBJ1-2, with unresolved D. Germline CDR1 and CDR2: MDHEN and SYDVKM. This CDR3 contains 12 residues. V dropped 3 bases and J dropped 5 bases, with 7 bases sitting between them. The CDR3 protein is CASSFEGYGYTF. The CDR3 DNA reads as TGTGCCAGCAGTTTTGAGGGATATGGCTACACCTTC.

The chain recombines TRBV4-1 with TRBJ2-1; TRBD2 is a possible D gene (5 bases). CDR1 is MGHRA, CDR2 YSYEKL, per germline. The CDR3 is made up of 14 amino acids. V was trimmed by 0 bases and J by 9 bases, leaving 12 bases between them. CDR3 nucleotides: TGCGCCAGCAGCCAAGACAATGCAGAGGGTGAGCAGTTCTTC. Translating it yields CASSQDNAEGEQFF.

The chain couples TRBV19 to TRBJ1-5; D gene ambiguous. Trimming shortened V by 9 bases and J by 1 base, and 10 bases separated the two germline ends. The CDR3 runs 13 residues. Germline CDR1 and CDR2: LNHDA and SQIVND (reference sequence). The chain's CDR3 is CASRFGSNQPQHF. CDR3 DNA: TGTGCCAGCCGCTTTGGAAGCAATCAGCCCCAGCATTTT.

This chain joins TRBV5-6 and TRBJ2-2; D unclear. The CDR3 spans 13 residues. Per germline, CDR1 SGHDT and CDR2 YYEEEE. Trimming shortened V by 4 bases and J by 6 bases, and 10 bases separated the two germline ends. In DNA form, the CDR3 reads TGTGCCAGCAGCCCGATTTCCCCCGGGGAGCTGTTTTTT. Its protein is CASSPISPGELFF.

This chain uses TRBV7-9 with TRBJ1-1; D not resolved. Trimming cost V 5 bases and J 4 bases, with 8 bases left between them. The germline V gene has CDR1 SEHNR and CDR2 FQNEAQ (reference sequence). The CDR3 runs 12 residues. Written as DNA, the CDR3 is TGTGCCAGCAGCCCAAGCTTCACTGAAGCTTTCTTT. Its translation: CASSPSFTEAFF.

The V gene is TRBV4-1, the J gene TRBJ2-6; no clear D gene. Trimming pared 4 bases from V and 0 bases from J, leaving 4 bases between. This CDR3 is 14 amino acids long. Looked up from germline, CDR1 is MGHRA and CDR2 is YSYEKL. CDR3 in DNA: TGCGCCAGCAGCCCTATCTCTGGGGCCAACGTCCTGACTTTC. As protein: CASSPISGANVLTF.

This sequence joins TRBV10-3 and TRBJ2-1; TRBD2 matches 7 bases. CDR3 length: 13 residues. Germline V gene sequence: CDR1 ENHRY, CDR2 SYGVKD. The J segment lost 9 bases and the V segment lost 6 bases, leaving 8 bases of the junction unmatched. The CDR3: CAIRPTSKGEQFF. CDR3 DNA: TGTGCCATCAGGCCGACTAGCAAGGGTGAGCAGTTCTTC.